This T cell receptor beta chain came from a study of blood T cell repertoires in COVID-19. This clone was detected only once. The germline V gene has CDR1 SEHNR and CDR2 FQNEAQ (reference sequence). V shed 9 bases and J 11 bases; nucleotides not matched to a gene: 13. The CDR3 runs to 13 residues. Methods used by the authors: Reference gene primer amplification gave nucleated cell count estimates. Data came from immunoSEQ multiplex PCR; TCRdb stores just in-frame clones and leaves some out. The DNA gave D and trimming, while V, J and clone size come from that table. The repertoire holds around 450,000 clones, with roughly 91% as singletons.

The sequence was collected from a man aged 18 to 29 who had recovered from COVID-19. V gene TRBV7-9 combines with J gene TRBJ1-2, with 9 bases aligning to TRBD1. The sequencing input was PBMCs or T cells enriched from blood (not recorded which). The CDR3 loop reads CASSTGTGREYTF. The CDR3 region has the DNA TGTGCCAGTTCGACCGGGACAGGGAGAGAGTACACCTTC.